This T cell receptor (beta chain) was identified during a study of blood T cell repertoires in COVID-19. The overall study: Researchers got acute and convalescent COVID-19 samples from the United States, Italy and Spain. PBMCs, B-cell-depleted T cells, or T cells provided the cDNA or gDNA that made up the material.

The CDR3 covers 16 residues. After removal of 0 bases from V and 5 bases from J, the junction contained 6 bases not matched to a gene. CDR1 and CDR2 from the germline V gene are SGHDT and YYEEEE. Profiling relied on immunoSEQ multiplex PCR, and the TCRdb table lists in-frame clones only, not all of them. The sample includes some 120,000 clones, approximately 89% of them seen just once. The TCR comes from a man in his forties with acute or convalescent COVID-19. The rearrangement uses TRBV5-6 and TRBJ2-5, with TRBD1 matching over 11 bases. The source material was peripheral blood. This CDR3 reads CASSLARGQGAETQYF. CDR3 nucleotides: TGTGCCAGCAGCTTGGCCAGAGGACAGGGGGCGGAGACCCAGTACTTC.